The rows below give T cell receptor beta chains drawn from one sample of a study of cytomegalovirus exposure and HLA in healthy donors. Profiled with immunoSEQ multiplex PCR; TCRdb holds only in-frame clones, not every one. The sample spans tens of thousands of clones; the ten largest clones claim approximately 9.9%. Sequencing was done on a sample of PBMCs. Every receptor here comes from a woman aged 45-60 years in good health and CMV-seropositive. Both conserved end residues are part of each CDR3. The D gene is left open where the match is weak.

TRBJ2-3 | TRBD2 | TRBV18 | CASSPPSGRSDTQYF | TGTGCCAGCTCACCACCTAGCGGGAGATCAGATACGCAGTATTTT
TRBJ2-3 | TRBD1 | TRBV27 | CASSPGQGRADTQYF | TGTGCCAGCAGTCCGGGACAGGGTCGGGCAGATACGCAGTATTTT
TRBJ1-5 | NA | TRBV28 | CASSPLSYRANQPQHF | TGTGCCAGCAGTCCCCTAAGCTACAGGGCCAATCAGCCCCAGCATTTT
TRBJ2-7 | TRBD1 | TRBV19 | CASSRTGGSPPYEQYF | TGTGCCAGTAGTAGGACAGGGGGTTCTCCACCCTACGAGCAGTACTTC
TRBJ1-5 | NA | TRBV28 | CASRAPRGWSGGNQPQHF | TGTGCCAGCAGAGCCCCCAGGGGATGGTCAGGCGGCAATCAGCCCCAGCATTTT
TRBJ1-1 | NA | TRBV18 | CASSPRPRPNTEAFF | TGTGCCAGCTCACCACGACCCAGGCCGAACACTGAAGCTTTCTTT
TRBJ2-3 | TRBD1 | TRBV2 | CASSRDRGNTDTQYF | TGTGCCAGCAGCCGGGACAGGGGCAACACAGATACGCAGTATTTT
TRBJ1-5 | NA | TRBV28 | CASTQGLGNQPQHF | TGTGCCAGCACCCAGGGGCTTGGGAATCAGCCCCAGCATTTT
TRBJ2-1 | TRBD2 | TRBV19 | CASSAGLADYNEQFF | TGTGCCAGTAGTGCGGGACTAGCCGACTACAATGAGCAGTTCTTC
TRBJ1-2 | TRBD1 | TRBV18 | CASSHEQGPYGYTF | TGTGCCAGCTCACATGAACAGGGGCCCTATGGCTACACCTTC
TRBJ2-2 | TRBD1 | TRBV7-6 | CASSPDRATGELFF | TGTGCCAGCAGCCCGGACAGGGCCACCGGGGAGCTGTTTTTT
TRBJ2-4 | NA | TRBV10-1 | CASSEGLAKNIQYF | TGCGCCAGCAGTGAGGGCCTAGCCAAAAACATTCAGTACTTC
TRBJ2-4 | TRBD1 | TRBV19 | CASSIAHAETGGQNIQYF | TGTGCCAGTAGTATCGCCCACGCGGAGACAGGGGGACAAAACATTCAGTACTTC
TRBJ2-7 | TRBD1 | TRBV4-1 | CASSPGQGSYEQYF | TGCGCCAGCAGCCCCGGACAGGGAAGCTACGAGCAGTACTTC
TRBJ2-7 | TRBD2 | TRBV18 | CASSPTLAETYEQYF | TGTGCCAGCTCACCAACACTAGCGGAGACCTACGAGCAGTACTTC
TRBJ1-1 | NA | TRBV19 | CASSMAGWNTEAFF | TGTGCCAGTAGTATGGCGGGGTGGAACACTGAAGCTTTCTTT
TRBJ1-5 | NA | TRBV28 | CASSSGGEVGSNQPQHF | TGTGCCAGCAGTTCGGGTGGTGAAGTGGGTAGCAATCAGCCCCAGCATTTT
TRBJ2-5 | NA | TRBV5-6 | CASSLVDFQETQYF | TGTGCCAGCAGCTTGGTGGACTTTCAAGAGACCCAGTACTTC
TRBJ1-5 | TRBD1 | TRBV6-1 | CASITGQGGQPQHF | TGTGCCAGCATCACCGGACAGGGAGGACAGCCCCAGCATTTT
TRBJ2-7 | NA | TRBV11-2 | CASSSGLPGEQYF | TGTGCCAGCAGCTCGGGACTCCCGGGGGAGCAGTACTTC
TRBJ1-2 | NA | TRBV2 | CASSGDRIRNGYTF | TGTGCCAGCAGTGGTGACAGGATAAGGAATGGCTACACCTTC
TRBJ2-7 | NA | TRBV2 | CASSVGGRGSYEQYF | TGTGCCAGCAGTGTAGGGGGTAGGGGATCTTACGAGCAGTACTTC
TRBJ2-1 | TRBD2 | TRBV13 | CASSFSRGGVEEQFF | TGTGCCAGCAGCTTCTCTCGCGGGGGGGTGGAGGAGCAGTTCTTC
TRBJ1-1 | NA | TRBV6-5 | CASSLQSNTEAFF | TGTGCCAGCAGTTTACAGTCGAACACTGAAGCTTTCTTT
TRBJ1-1 | TRBD1 | TRBV5-1 | CASSLEGQEAGNTEAFF | TGCGCCAGCAGCCTGGAGGGACAGGAAGCAGGGAACACTGAAGCTTTCTTT
TRBJ2-4 | NA | TRBV30 | CAWSQGLIAKNIQYF | TGCGCCTGGAGTCAGGGCCTCATAGCCAAAAACATTCAGTACTTC
TRBJ2-1 | TRBD1 | TRBV5-6 | CASSLGQGYNEQFF | TGTGCCAGCAGCTTGGGACAGGGTTACAATGAGCAGTTCTTC
TRBJ1-3 | NA | TRBV30 | CAWGGALGRSGNTIYF | TGTGCCTGGGGGGGGGCCCTCGGCCGCTCTGGAAACACCATATATTTT
TRBJ2-2 | TRBD2 | TRBV19 | CASSLNSPGLGNTGELFF | TGTGCCAGTAGCCTGAACTCCCCGGGACTAGGCAACACCGGGGAGCTGTTTTTT
TRBJ1-2 | TRBD1 | TRBV28 | CASQNRGLFYGYTF | TGTGCCAGCCAGAACAGGGGGCTGTTCTATGGCTACACCTTC
TRBJ2-7 | NA | TRBV2 | CASSDPSVSYEQYF | TGTGCCAGCAGTGACCCTAGCGTATCCTACGAGCAGTACTTC
TRBJ2-1 | TRBD1 | TRBV11-3 | CASSLEPGQYNEQFF | TGTGCCAGCAGCTTAGAACCGGGACAGTACAATGAGCAGTTCTTC
TRBJ1-2 | NA | TRBV5-1 | CASDLRFGYTF | TGCGCCAGCGACCTCAGGTTTGGCTACACCTTC
TRBJ2-4 | TRBD1 | TRBV10-2 | CASSESNDRVRNIQYF | TGCGCCAGCAGTGAGTCGAACGACAGGGTTAGAAACATTCAGTACTTC
TRBJ1-2 | NA | TRBV28 | CASSYTGTRNTNYGYTF | TGTGCCAGCAGTTACACCGGGACACGGAACACTAACTATGGCTACACCTTC
TRBJ1-1 | TRBD1 | TRBV28 | CASSGTGRFTEAFF | TGTGCCAGCAGTGGGACAGGGAGATTCACTGAAGCTTTCTTT
TRBJ2-2 | TRBD2 | TRBV10-1 | CASATVSGQYTGELFF | TGCGCCAGCGCAACAGTTAGCGGGCAGTACACCGGGGAGCTGTTTTTT
TRBJ2-2 | TRBD1 | TRBV5-1 | CASSLRWDRDPGELFF | TGCGCCAGCAGCTTGAGGTGGGACAGGGATCCCGGGGAGCTGTTTTTT
TRBJ2-5 | TRBD1 | TRBV5-1 | CASSSDRAPRETQYF | TGCGCCAGCAGCTCGGACAGGGCGCCTCGGGAGACCCAGTACTTC
TRBJ1-5 | TRBD1 | TRBV4-3 | CASSPKVRDRGLSQHF | TGCGCCAGCAGCCCCAAGGTTAGGGACAGGGGGCTTTCCCAGCATTTT
TRBJ2-1 | NA | TRBV5-1 | CASSLVLAGEQFF | TGCGCCAGCAGCTTGGTACTAGCCGGTGAGCAGTTCTTC
TRBJ1-6 | NA | TRBV5-6 | CASSLAPSSSSPLHF | TGTGCCAGCAGCTTGGCACCAAGCTCTAGCTCACCCCTCCACTTT
TRBJ2-5 | TRBD1 | TRBV7-6 | CASSPGTGREETQYF | TGTGCCAGCAGCCCTGGGACAGGGCGCGAGGAGACCCAGTACTTC
TRBJ2-7 | NA | TRBV28 | CATFQGGSSGEQYF | TGTGCCACCTTCCAGGGGGGAAGCTCCGGGGAGCAGTACTTC
TRBJ2-3 | TRBD2 | TRBV6-5 | CASSYSSGGGTDTQYF | TGTGCCAGCAGTTACTCGAGCGGGGGCGGCACAGATACGCAGTATTTT
TRBJ2-1 | TRBD2 | TRBV10-1 | CASTAGAPYNEQFF | TGCGCCAGCACAGCGGGAGCCCCTTACAATGAGCAGTTCTTC
TRBJ1-3 | TRBD1 | TRBV5-1 | CASSSAGTVAGNTIYF | TGCGCCAGCAGCTCGGCCGGGACAGTGGCTGGAAACACCATATATTTT